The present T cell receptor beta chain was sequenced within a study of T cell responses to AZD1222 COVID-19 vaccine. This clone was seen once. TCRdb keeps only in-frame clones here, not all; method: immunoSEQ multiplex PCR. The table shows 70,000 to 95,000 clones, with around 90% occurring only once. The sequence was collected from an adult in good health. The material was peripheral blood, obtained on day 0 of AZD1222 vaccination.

Written as DNA, the CDR3 is TGTGCCAGCAGTGACAGGGGACGGGATGGCTACACCTTC. Translated: CASSDRGRDGYTF. The rearrangement uses TRBV2 and TRBJ1-2; a weak D match, TRBD1 (6 bases). Germline loops: CDR1 SNHLY, CDR2 FYNNEI. Trimming left V 3 bases short and J 6 bases short, with 11 bases between. The CDR3 extends over 13 amino acids. Combining the CDR3 with reference TRBV2 and TRBJ1-2 gives the whole variable domain EPEVTQTPSHQVTQMGQEVILRCVPISNHLYFYWYRQILGQKVEFLVSFYNNEISEKSEIFDDQFSVERPDGSNFTLKIRSTKLEDSAMYFCASSDRGRDGYTFGSGTRLTVV.